Sequencing of this T cell receptor (beta chain) was carried out in a study of Ad26.COV2.S vaccination and SARS-CoV-2 variants. Across the whole study: Intramuscular Ad26.COV2.S doses were given once or twice, 56 days apart.

The CDR3 runs 12 residues. In germline, CDR1 is MNHEY, CDR2 SVGAGI. The germline V and J ends were trimmed by 2 bases and 8 bases, with 9 bases remaining between them. Worth noting for this clone: The antigen is undetermined.

Specified treatment: over 15 received Ad26.COV2.S at low or high dose, single or two shots; about 5 received placebo; per-sample allocation not given. Collection of the samples took place on day 63 after the first injection of vaccine or placebo. Profiling relied on immunoSEQ multiplex PCR, and the TCRdb table lists in-frame clones only, not all of them. The sample includes about 350,000 clones, approximately 86% of them seen just once. Study conclusions and caveats: Total T cell responses were possibly underestimated by TCR breadth and depth analyses.

This chain uses TRBV6-5 with TRBJ1-2, with unresolved D. The sequence came from a person between 18 and 65 years old who received the Ad26.COV2.S COVID-19 vaccine or a placebo. The sample here was peripheral blood, taken in a trial of Ad26.COV2.S vaccine versus placebo. CDR3 nucleotides: TGTGCCAGCAGTTACGGGCCCAAAGGCTACACCTTC. It codes for CASSYGPKGYTF.